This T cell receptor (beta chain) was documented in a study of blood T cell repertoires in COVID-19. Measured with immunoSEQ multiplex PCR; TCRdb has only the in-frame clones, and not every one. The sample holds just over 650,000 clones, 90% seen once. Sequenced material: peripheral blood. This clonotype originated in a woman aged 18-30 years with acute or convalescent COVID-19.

CDR3 DNA: TGTGCCAGCAGCTTGACGGTGAACACTGAAGCTTTCTTT. It yields the protein CASSLTVNTEAFF. The genes are TRBV5-6 and TRBJ1-1; no definite D call. Trimming took 1 base from V and 0 from J, leaving 4 bases between them. The CDR3 spans 13 residues. The germline V gene has CDR1 SGHDT and CDR2 YYEEEE.